A selection of T cell receptor beta chains follows, all from one sample in a study of technical replicates of blood from several donors. Some clones are missing from TCRdb's copy, which holds only in-frame ones; the method was immunoSEQ multiplex PCR. The sample has about 73,000 clones, 85% to 95% seen once. The sequencing sample was made of PBMCs. The receptors were sampled from a human donor in good health. Some clones in this sample may be carry-over from other donors' samples. Each CDR3 is given with its conserved first and last residue. The D gene is left open where the match is weak. Only part of the rows carry a size: once, few, many, or a class if the clone is expanded.

J gene | clone size | D gene | V gene | CDR3 protein | CDR3 DNA
TRBJ1-2 | . | . | TRBV7-6 | CASSPSLGQGYGYTF | TGTGCCAGCAGCCCATCCCTGGGGCAGGGCTATGGCTACACCTTC
TRBJ1-1 | . | . | TRBV6-6 | CASSYTGISAEAFF | TGTGCCAGCAGTTACACAGGGATATCGGCTGAAGCTTTCTTT
TRBJ1-2 | . | TRBD1 | TRBV19 | CASTSDRYYGYTF | TGTGCCAGTACCTCGGACAGGTACTATGGCTACACCTTC
TRBJ1-5 | few | . | TRBV10-3 | CAISESGGGTLQPQHF | TGTGCCATCAGTGAGTCTGGCGGGGGAACTCTTCAGCCCCAGCATTTT
TRBJ2-1 | . | TRBD2 | TRBV5-4 | CASRSGTSIYNEQFF | TGTGCCAGCAGATCCGGGACTAGTATATACAATGAGCAGTTCTTC
TRBJ2-7 | . | TRBD2 | TRBV5-4 | CASSLGGRGPSYEQYF | TGTGCCAGCAGCTTAGGCGGGAGGGGCCCCTCCTACGAGCAGTACTTC
TRBJ2-7 | . | TRBD2 | TRBV18 | CASSPQASGSWYEQYF | TGTGCCAGCTCACCACAGGCTAGCGGCTCTTGGTACGAGCAGTACTTC
TRBJ1-1 | . | . | TRBV20-1 | CSAGGETEAFF | TGCAGTGCAGGGGGGGAGACTGAAGCTTTCTTT
TRBJ2-3 | . | . | TRBV10-3 | CASLGGVETDTQYF | TGTGCCTCCTTGGGGGGAGTGGAGACAGATACGCAGTATTTT
TRBJ1-2 | . | TRBD1 | TRBV10-3 | CAIRGQGFYNYGYTF | TGTGCCATCAGGGGACAGGGCTTTTATAACTATGGCTACACCTTC
TRBJ1-4 | . | TRBD1 | TRBV5-4 | CASSQTGEGGEKLFF | TGTGCCAGCAGCCAAACAGGGGAAGGGGGTGAAAAACTGTTTTTT
TRBJ2-7 | . | TRBD2 | TRBV15 | CATSPRLAGPLWEQYF | TGTGCCACCAGCCCCCGACTAGCGGGACCGCTTTGGGAGCAGTACTTC
TRBJ1-6 | . | TRBD1 | TRBV7-2 | CASSLAGQGSSYNSPLHF | TGTGCCAGCAGCTTAGCAGGACAGGGGAGCTCCTATAATTCACCCCTCCACTTT
TRBJ2-3 | . | TRBD1 | TRBV2 | CASSGGQGGLATDTQYF | TGTGCCAGCAGTGGGGGACAGGGGGGACTTGCCACAGATACGCAGTATTTT
TRBJ1-2 | . | . | TRBV19 | CASSITPQGLDYGYTF | TGTGCCAGTAGTATAACCCCGCAGGGCTTAGACTATGGCTACACCTTC
TRBJ1-3 | once | . | TRBV5-5 | CASTLWQVGNTIYF | TGTGCCAGCACCCTCTGGCAGGTCGGAAACACCATATATTTT
TRBJ2-3 | . | . | TRBV30 | CAWSLQGGFDTQYF | TGTGCCTGGAGTTTACAGGGAGGGTTCGATACGCAGTATTTT
TRBJ1-4 | . | TRBD1 | TRBV2 | CASSPDRGREKLFF | TGTGCCAGCAGCCCGGACAGGGGTAGAGAAAAACTGTTTTTT
TRBJ1-2 | . | TRBD1 | TRBV7-2 | CASSLADRSGGYTF | TGTGCCAGCAGCTTAGCGGACAGGTCGGGCGGCTACACCTTC
TRBJ1-2 | once | . | TRBV4-3 | CASSQDSTEAFYGYTF | TGCGCCAGCAGCCAAGATAGTACAGAAGCCTTCTATGGCTACACCTTC
TRBJ1-1 | . | . | TRBV18 | CASSPGLGTEAFF | TGTGCCAGCTCACCCGGACTTGGCACTGAAGCTTTCTTT
TRBJ2-2 | . | TRBD2 | TRBV5-1 | CASSLGTSGGPSNTGELFF | TGCGCCAGCAGCTTGGGGACTAGCGGGGGGCCGTCGAACACCGGGGAGCTGTTTTTT
TRBJ1-5 | . | . | TRBV18 | CASSETEFGPQHF | TGTGCCAGCTCAGAGACGGAGTTTGGGCCCCAGCATTTT
TRBJ2-3 | . | . | TRBV5-4 | CASSLGLGAGDITDTQYF | TGTGCCAGCAGCTTGGGTCTAGGGGCGGGGGACATCACAGATACGCAGTATTTT
TRBJ1-3 | . | TRBD1 | TRBV5-1 | CASSPGTGENTIYF | TGCGCCAGCAGCCCTGGGACAGGGGAGAACACCATATATTTT
TRBJ2-7 | . | TRBD1 | TRBV18 | CASSSITGGSYEQYF | TGTGCCAGCTCATCAATCACAGGGGGCTCCTACGAGCAGTACTTC
TRBJ2-3 | once | . | TRBV20-1 | CSAHRGDTQYF | TGCAGTGCCCACCGGGGGGATACGCAGTATTTT
TRBJ1-2 | . | TRBD1 | TRBV10-1 | CASSEDWDRGKRGYTF | TGCGCCAGCAGTGAGGATTGGGACAGGGGTAAACGGGGCTACACCTTC
TRBJ1-1 | . | TRBD1 | TRBV19 | CASSPRTGGNTEAFF | TGTGCCAGTAGTCCTCGGACAGGGGGGAACACTGAAGCTTTCTTT
TRBJ2-7 | . | TRBD2 | TRBV5-1 | CASSLRLAGYEQYF | TGCGCCAGCAGCTTGCGACTAGCAGGCTACGAGCAGTACTTC
TRBJ1-2 | few | . | TRBV5-1 | CASSFGPGGAYGYTF | TGCGCCAGCAGCTTCGGCCCCGGGGGAGCCTATGGCTACACCTTC
TRBJ2-3 | . | TRBD2 | TRBV7-9 | CASLEASGGADTQYF | TGTGCCAGCCTAGAGGCTAGCGGGGGGGCGGATACGCAGTATTTT
TRBJ1-6 | once | . | TRBV11-1 | CASSLALGSSPLHF | TGTGCCAGCAGCTTAGCGCTCGGGAGTTCACCCCTCCACTTT
TRBJ2-7 | once | TRBD2 | TRBV7-9 | CASSLAAGGTYEQYF | TGTGCCAGCAGCTTAGCGGCGGGGGGCACCTACGAGCAGTACTTC
TRBJ2-3 | . | . | TRBV5-1 | CASSWYRDSTDTQYF | TGCGCCAGCAGCTGGTACAGGGATAGCACAGATACGCAGTATTTT
TRBJ2-7 | . | . | TRBV9 | CASSLNREYYEQYF | TGTGCCAGCAGCTTAAACAGGGAATACTACGAGCAGTACTTC
TRBJ2-1 | . | . | TRBV7-9 | CASSPRTVRRTYNEQFF | TGTGCCAGCAGCCCGCGGACAGTCCGTCGGACCTACAATGAGCAGTTCTTC
TRBJ1-1 | . | . | TRBV14 | CASSPPGRGIEAFF | TGTGCCAGCAGCCCCCCCGGTCGCGGGATTGAAGCTTTCTTT
TRBJ2-3 | . | TRBD2 | TRBV14 | CASSQDLAVSGSLDTQYF | TGTGCCAGCAGCCAAGATCTTGCAGTGAGCGGGAGTCTGGATACGCAGTATTTT
TRBJ2-5 | . | TRBD2 | TRBV7-3 | CASTSGGEKETQYF | TGTGCCAGTACTAGCGGGGGGGAGAAAGAGACCCAGTACTTC
TRBJ1-2 | . | . | TRBV7-3 | CASRPARGPRAFDGYTF | TGTGCCAGCAGACCCGCGCGGGGCCCACGAGCCTTTGATGGCTACACCTTC